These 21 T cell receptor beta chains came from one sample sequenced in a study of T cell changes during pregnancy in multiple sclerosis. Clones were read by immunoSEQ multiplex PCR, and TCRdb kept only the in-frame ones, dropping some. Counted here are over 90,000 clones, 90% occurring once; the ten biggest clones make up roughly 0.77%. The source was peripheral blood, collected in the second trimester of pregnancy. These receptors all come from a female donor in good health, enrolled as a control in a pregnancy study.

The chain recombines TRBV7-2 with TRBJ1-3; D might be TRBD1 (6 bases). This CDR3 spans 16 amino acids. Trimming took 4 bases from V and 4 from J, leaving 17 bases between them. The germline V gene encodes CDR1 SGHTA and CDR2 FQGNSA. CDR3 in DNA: TGTGCCAGCAGCTCCCTCGGGTGGGGGCAAGGAAACACCATATATTTT. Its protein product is CASSSLGWGQGNTIYF.

The CDR3 region is CASSPTVGGGEQFF. The CDR3, as DNA: TGTGCCAGCAGCCCCACGGTAGGGGGGGGTGAGCAGTTCTTC. This chain connects TRBV11-3 to TRBJ2-1; D is possibly TRBD2 (7 bases). From germline, CDR1 is SGHNT and CDR2 YENEEA. V was pared by 5 bases and J by 9 bases, with 17 bases between. The length of the CDR3 is 14 residues.

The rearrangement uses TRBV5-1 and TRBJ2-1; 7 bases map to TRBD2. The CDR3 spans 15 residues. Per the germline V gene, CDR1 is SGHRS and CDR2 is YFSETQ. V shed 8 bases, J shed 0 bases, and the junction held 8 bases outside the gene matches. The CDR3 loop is CASEAGGSSYNEQFF. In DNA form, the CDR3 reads TGCGCCAGTGAGGCCGGGGGGAGCTCCTACAATGAGCAGTTCTTC.

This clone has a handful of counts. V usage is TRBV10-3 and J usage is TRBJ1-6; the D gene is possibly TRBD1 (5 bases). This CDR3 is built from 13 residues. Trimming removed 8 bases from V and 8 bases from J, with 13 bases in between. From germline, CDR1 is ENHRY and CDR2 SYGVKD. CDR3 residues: CAIVGQVDSPLHF. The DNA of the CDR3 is TGTGCCATCGTGGGGCAGGTCGATTCACCCCTCCACTTT.

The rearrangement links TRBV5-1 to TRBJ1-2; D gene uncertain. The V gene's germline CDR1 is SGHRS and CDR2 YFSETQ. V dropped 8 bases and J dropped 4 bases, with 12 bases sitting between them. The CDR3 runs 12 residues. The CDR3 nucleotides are TGCGCCAGGCGGGGAGAGCCCTATGGCTACACCTTC. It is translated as CARRGEPYGYTF.

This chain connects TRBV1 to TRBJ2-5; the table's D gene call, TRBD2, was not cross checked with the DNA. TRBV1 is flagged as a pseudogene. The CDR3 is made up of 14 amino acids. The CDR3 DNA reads TGCACCAGCCCCTGGACTAGCGGTAAAGAGACCCAGTACTTC. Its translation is CTSPWTSGKETQYF.

The CDR3 sequence: CASSLTVDEQYF. CDR3 DNA sequence: TGTGCCAGCAGCCTCACGGTAGACGAGCAGTACTTC. The gene calls are TRBV14 and TRBJ2-7; D gene uncertain. This CDR3 is 12 amino acids long. Germline assignment: CDR1 SGHDN and CDR2 FVKESK. V shed 4 bases and J shed 5 bases, with 9 bases lying between them.

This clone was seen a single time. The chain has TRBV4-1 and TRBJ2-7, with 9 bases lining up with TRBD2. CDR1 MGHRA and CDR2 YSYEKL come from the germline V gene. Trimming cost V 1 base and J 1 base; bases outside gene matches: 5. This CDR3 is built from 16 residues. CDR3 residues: CASSQAGTSFSYEQYF. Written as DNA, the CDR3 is TGCGCCAGCAGCCAAGCCGGGACTAGCTTTTCCTACGAGCAGTACTTC.

This CDR3 reads CASSLGPGQGISGANVLTF. CDR3 DNA sequence: TGTGCCAGCAGCTTAGGTCCGGGACAGGGGATCTCTGGGGCCAACGTCCTGACTTTC. The chain uses TRBV7-2 and TRBJ2-6; the match to TRBD1 covers 10 bases. From germline, CDR1 is SGHTA and CDR2 FQGNSA. V shed 1 base, J shed 0 bases, and the junction held 6 bases outside the gene matches. The CDR3 is 19 amino acids.

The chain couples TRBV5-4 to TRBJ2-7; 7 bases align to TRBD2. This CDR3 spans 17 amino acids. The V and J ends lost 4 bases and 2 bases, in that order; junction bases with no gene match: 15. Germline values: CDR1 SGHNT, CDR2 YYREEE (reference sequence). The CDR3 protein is CASSPAGGLLFPYEQYF. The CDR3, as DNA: TGTGCCAGCAGCCCGGCCGGGGGACTACTCTTTCCCTACGAGCAGTACTTC.

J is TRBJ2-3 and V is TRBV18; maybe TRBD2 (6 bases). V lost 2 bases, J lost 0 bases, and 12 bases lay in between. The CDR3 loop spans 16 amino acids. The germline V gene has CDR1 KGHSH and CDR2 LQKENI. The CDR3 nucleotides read TGTGCCAGCTCACCAGGTCCTAGCGTAAGCACAGATACGCAGTATTTT. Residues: CASSPGPSVSTDTQYF.

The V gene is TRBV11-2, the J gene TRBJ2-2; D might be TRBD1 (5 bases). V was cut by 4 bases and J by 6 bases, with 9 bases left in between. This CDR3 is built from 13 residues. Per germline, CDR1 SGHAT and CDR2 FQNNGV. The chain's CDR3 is CASSYQGPGELFF. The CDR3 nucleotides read TGTGCCAGCAGCTATCAGGGCCCCGGGGAGCTGTTTTTT.

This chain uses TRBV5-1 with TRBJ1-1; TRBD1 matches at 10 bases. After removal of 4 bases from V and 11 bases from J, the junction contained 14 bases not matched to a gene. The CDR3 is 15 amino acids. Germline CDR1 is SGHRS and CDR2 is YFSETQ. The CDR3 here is CASSTGTGASSGAFF. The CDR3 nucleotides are TGCGCCAGCAGCACCGGGACAGGGGCGTCCTCGGGGGCTTTCTTT.

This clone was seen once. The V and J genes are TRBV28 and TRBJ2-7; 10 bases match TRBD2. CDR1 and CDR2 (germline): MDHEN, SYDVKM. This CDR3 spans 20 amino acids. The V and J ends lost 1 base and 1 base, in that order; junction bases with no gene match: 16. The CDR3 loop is CASSLLFLWGTSEGSYEQYF. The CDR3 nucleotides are TGTGCCAGCAGTTTATTGTTCCTATGGGGGACTAGCGAGGGTTCCTACGAGCAGTACTTC.

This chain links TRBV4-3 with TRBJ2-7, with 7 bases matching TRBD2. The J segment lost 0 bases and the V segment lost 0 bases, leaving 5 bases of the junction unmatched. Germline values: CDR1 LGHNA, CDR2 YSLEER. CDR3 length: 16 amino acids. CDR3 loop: CASSQERRERSYEQYF. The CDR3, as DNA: TGCGCCAGCAGCCAAGAGAGGCGGGAGCGCTCCTACGAGCAGTACTTC.

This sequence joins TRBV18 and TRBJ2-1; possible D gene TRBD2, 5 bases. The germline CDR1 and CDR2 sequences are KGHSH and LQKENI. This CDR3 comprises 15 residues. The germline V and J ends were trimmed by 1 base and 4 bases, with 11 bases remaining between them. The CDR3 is CASSPLPGSYNEQFF. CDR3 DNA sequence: TGTGCCAGCTCACCACTACCGGGATCGTACAATGAGCAGTTCTTC. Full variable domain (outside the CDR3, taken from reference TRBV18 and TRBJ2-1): NAGVMQNPRHLVRRRGQEARLRCSPMKGHSHVYWYRQLPEEGLKFMVYLQKENIIDESGMPKERFSAEFPKEGPSILRIQQVVRGDSAAYFCASSPLPGSYNEQFFGPGTRLTVL.

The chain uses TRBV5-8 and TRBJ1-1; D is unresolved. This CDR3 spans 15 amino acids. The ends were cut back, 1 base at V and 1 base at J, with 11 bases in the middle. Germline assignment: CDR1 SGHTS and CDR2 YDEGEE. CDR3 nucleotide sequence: TGTGCCAGCAGCTTGACGAGACATAGGAACACTGAAGCTTTCTTT. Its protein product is CASSLTRHRNTEAFF.

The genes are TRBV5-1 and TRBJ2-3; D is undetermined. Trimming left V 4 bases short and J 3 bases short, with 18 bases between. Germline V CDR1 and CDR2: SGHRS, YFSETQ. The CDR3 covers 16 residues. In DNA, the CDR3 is TGCGCCAGCAGCATCCGATTGGCCCTACAGACAGATACGCAGTATTTT. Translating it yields CASSIRLALQTDTQYF.

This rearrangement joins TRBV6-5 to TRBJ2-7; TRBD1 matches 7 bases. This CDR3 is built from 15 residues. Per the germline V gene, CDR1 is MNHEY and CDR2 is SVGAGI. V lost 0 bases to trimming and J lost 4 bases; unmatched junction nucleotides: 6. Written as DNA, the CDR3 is TGTGCCAGCAGTTACTCGGCAGGGGGATCTTACGAGCAGTACTTC. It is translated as CASSYSAGGSYEQYF.

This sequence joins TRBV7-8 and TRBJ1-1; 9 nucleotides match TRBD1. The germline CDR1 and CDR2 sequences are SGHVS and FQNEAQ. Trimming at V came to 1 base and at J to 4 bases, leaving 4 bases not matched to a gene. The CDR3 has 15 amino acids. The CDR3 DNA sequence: TGTGCCAGCAGCTTAGTTAAGACAGGGGGCACTGAAGCTTTCTTT. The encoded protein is CASSLVKTGGTEAFF.

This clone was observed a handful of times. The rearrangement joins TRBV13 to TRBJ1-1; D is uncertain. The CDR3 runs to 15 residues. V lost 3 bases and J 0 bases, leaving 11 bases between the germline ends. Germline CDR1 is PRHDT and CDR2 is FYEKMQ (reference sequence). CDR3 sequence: CASSLSADMNTEAFF. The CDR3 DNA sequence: TGTGCCAGCAGCTTGTCGGCAGACATGAACACTGAAGCTTTCTTT. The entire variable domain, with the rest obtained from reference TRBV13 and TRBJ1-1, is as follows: AAGVIQSPRHLIKEKRETATLKCYPIPRHDTVYWYQQGPGQDPQFLISFYEKMQSDKGSIPDRFSAQQFSDYHSELNMSSLELGDSALYFCASSLSADMNTEAFFGQGTRLTVV.